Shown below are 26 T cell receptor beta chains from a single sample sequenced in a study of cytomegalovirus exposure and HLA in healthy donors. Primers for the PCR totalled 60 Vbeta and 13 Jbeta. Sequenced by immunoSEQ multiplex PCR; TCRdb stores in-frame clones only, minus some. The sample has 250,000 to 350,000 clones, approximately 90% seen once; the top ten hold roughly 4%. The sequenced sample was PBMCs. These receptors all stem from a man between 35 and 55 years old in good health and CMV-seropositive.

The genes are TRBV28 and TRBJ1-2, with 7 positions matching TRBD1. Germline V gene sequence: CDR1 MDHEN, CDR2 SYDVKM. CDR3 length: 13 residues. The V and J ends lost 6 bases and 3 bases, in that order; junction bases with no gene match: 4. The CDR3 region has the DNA TGTGCCAGCAGAGGTACAGGGGACTATGGCTACACCTTC. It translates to CASRGTGDYGYTF.

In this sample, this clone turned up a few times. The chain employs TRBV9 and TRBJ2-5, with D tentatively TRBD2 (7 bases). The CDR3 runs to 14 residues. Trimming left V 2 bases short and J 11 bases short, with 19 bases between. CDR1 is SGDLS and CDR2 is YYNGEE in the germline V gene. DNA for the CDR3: TGTGCCAGCAGCGTGGGCAGGGGAGGGTGGGAGCAGTACTTC. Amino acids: CASSVGRGGWEQYF.

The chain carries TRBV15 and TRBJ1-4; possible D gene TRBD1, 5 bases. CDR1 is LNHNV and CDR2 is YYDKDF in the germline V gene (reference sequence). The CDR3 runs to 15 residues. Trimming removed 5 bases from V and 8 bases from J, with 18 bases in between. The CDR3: CATSVRLPGEEKLFF. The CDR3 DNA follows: TGTGCCACCAGCGTTCGACTACCGGGGGAAGAAAAACTGTTTTTT.

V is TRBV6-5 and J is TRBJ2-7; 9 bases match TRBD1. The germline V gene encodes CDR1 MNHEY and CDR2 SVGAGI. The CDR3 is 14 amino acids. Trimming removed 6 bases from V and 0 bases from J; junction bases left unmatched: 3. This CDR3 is CASRGTGYSYEQYF. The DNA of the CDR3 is TGTGCCAGCAGGGGGACAGGGTACTCCTACGAGCAGTACTTC.

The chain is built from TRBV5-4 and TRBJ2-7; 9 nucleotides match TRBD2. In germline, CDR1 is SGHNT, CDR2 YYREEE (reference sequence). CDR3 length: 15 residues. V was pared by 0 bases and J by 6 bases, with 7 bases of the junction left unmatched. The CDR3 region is CASSLEQREVPEQYF. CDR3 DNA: TGTGCCAGCAGCTTGGAACAGCGGGAGGTCCCCGAGCAGTACTTC.

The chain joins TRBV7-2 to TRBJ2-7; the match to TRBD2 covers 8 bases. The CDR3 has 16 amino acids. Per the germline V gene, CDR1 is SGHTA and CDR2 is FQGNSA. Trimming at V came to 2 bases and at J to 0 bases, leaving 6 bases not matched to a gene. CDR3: CASSLIGSGGSYEQYF. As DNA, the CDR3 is TGTGCCAGCAGCTTAATCGGGAGCGGGGGCTCCTACGAGCAGTACTTC.

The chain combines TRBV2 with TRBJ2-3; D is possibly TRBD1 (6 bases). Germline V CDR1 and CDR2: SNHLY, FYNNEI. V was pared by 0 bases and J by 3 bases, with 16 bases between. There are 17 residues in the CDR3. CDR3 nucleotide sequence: TGTGCCAGCAGTGAAGCGGTTTCCAGGGGCCTTACAGATACGCAGTATTTT. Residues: CASSEAVSRGLTDTQYF.

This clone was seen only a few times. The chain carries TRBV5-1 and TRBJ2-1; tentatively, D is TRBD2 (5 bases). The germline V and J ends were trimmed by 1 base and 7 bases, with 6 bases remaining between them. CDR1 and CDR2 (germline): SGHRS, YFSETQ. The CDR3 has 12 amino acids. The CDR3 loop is CASSLRENEQFF. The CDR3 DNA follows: TGCGCCAGCAGCTTGAGGGAGAATGAGCAGTTCTTC. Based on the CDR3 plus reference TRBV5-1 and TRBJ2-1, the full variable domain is KAGVTQTPRYLIKTRGQQVTLSCSPISGHRSVSWYQQTPGQGLQFLFEYFSETQRNKGNFPGRFSGRQFSNSRSEMNVSTLELGDSALYLCASSLRENEQFFGPGTRLTVL.

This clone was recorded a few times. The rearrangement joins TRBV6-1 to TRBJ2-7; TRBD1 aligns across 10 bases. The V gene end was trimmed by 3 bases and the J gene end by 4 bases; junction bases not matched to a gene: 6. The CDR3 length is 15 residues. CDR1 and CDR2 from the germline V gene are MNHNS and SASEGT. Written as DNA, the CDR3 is TGTGCCAGCAGTGAGGCGGGACAGGGGTTTTACGAGCAGTACTTC. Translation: CASSEAGQGFYEQYF.

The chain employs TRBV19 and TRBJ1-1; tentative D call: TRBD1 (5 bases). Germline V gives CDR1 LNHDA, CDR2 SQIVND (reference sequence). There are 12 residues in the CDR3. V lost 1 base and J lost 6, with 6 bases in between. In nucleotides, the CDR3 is TGTGCCAGTAGTATAGCAGGGTCTGAAGCTTTCTTT. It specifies CASSIAGSEAFF. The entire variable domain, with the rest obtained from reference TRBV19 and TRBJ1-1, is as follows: DGGITQSPKYLFRKEGQNVTLSCEQNLNHDAMYWYRQDPGQGLRLIYYSQIVNDFQKGDIAEGYSVSREKKESFPLTVTSAQKNPTAFYLCASSIAGSEAFFGQGTRLTVV.

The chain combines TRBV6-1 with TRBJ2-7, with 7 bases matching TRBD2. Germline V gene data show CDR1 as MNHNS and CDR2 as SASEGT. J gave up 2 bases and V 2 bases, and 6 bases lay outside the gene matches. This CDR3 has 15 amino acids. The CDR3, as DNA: TGTGCCAGCAGTGAATGGTCTAGCGGAACCTACGAGCAGTACTTC. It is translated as CASSEWSSGTYEQYF.

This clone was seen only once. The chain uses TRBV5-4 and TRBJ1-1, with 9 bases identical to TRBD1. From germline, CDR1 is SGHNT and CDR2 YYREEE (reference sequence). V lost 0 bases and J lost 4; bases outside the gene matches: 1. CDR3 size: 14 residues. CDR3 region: CASSLEQGATEAFF. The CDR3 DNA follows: TGTGCCAGCAGCTTGGAACAGGGGGCCACTGAAGCTTTCTTT.

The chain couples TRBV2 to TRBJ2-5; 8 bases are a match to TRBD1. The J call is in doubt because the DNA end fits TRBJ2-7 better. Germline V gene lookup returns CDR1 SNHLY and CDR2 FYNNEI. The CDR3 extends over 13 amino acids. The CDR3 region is CASRRTGLYEQYF. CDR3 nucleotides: TGTGCCAGCAGAAGGACAGGGTTATACGAGCAGTACTTC.

Here the CDR3 reads CAINTGQGSPYEQYF. In DNA, the CDR3 is TGTGCCATCAATACCGGACAGGGTTCGCCCTACGAGCAGTACTTC. The chain recombines TRBV10-3 with TRBJ2-7, with 8 bases that match TRBD1. Germline V gene sequence: CDR1 ENHRY, CDR2 SYGVKD. The CDR3 consists of 15 residues. J lost 2 bases, V lost 7 bases, and 10 bases had no gene match.

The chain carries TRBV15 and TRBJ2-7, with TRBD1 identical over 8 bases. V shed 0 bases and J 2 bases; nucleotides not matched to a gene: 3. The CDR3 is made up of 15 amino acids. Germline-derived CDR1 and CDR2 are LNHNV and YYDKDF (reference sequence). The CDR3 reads CATSRERTGPYEQYF. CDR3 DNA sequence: TGTGCCACCAGCAGAGAACGGACAGGGCCCTACGAGCAGTACTTC.

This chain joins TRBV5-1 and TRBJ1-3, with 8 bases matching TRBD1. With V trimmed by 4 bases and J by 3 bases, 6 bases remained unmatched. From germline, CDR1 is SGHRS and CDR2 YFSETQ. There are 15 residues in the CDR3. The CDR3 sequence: CASSGQGAIGNTIYF. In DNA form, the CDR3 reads TGCGCCAGCAGCGGGCAGGGGGCGATTGGAAACACCATATATTTT.

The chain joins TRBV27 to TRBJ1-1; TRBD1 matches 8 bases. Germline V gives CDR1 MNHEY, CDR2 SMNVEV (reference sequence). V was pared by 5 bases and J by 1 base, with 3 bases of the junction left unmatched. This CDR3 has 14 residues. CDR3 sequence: CASSRQGRNTEAFF. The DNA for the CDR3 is TGTGCCAGCAGTAGACAGGGGAGGAACACTGAAGCTTTCTTT.

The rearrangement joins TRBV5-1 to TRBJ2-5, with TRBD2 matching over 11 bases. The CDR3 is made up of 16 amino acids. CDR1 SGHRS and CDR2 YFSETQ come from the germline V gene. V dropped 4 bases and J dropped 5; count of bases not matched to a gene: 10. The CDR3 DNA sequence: TGCGCCAGCAGCAAGGGACTAGCGGCGCGGGGGGAGACCCAGTACTTC. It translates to CASSKGLAARGETQYF. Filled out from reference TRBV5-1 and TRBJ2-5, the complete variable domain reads KAGVTQTPRYLIKTRGQQVTLSCSPISGHRSVSWYQQTPGQGLQFLFEYFSETQRNKGNFPGRFSGRQFSNSRSEMNVSTLELGDSALYLCASSKGLAARGETQYFGPGTRLLVL.

The DNA for the CDR3 is TGTGCCAGCAGCCCTAGGGTAGGGACTAGCGATTACGAGCAGTACTTC. This translates into CASSPRVGTSDYEQYF. V usage is TRBV4-2 and J usage is TRBJ2-7, with 10 nucleotides matching TRBD2. The V segment lost 4 bases and the J segment 4 bases; nucleotides outside the gene matches: 10. Germline values: CDR1 LGHNA, CDR2 YNFKEQ. This CDR3 is 16 amino acids long.

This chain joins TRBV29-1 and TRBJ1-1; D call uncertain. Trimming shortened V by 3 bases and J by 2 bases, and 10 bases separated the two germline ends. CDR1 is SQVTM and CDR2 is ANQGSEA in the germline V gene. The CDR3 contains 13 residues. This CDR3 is CSVEGQKNTEAFF. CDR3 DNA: TGCAGCGTTGAGGGCCAAAAAAACACTGAAGCTTTCTTT.

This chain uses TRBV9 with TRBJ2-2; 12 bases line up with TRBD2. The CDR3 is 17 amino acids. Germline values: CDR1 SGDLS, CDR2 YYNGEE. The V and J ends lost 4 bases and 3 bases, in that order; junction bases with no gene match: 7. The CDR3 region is CASSPRTSGDYTGELFF. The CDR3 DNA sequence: TGTGCCAGCAGCCCTCGGACTAGCGGGGACTACACCGGGGAGCTGTTTTTT.

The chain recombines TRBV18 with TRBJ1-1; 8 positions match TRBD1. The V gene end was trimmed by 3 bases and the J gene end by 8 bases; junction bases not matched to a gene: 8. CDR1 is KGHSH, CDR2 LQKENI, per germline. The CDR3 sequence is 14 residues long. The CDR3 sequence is CASSPYSGQGEAFF. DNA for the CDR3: TGTGCCAGCTCACCCTACTCCGGACAGGGAGAAGCTTTCTTT. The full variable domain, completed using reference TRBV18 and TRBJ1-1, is NAGVMQNPRHLVRRRGQEARLRCSPMKGHSHVYWYRQLPEEGLKFMVYLQKENIIDESGMPKERFSAEFPKEGPSILRIQQVVRGDSAAYFCASSPYSGQGEAFFGQGTRLTVV.

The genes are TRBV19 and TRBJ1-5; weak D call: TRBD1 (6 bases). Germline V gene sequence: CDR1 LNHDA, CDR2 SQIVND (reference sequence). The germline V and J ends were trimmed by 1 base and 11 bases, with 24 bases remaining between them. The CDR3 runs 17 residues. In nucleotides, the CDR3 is TGTGCCAGTAGTATAGTAGGTAGGACAGTAATACCCCTAACCCAGCATTTT. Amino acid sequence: CASSIVGRTVIPLTQHF.

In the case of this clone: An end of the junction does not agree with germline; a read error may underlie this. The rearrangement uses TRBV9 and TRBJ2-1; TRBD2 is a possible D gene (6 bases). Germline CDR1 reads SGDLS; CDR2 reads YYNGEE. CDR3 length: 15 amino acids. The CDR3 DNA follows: TGTGCCAGCAGCGTCTCTAGCGAATCCTATAATGAGCAGTTCTTC. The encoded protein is CASSVSSESYNEQFF.

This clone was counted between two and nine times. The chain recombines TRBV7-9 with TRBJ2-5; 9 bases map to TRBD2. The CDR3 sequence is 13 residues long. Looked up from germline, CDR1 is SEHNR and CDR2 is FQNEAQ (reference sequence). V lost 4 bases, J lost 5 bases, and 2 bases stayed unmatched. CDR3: CASSSGLAETQYF. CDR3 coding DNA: TGTGCCAGCAGCTCCGGACTAGCGGAGACCCAGTACTTC.

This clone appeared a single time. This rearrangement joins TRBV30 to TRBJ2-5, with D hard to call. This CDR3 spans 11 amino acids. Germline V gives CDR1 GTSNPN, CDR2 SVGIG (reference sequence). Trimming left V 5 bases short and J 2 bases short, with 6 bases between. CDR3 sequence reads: CAWATQETQYF. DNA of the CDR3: TGTGCCTGGGCCACTCAAGAGACCCAGTACTTC.